This TCR beta chain was sequenced in a study of cytomegalovirus exposure and HLA in healthy donors. As for the study in general: An analysis done earlier identified 90 million to 120 million unique TCR beta sequences from around 180 million T cells. Genetic ancestry analysis placed over 75% of the 300 to 400 donors that were genotyped in the Caucasian-associated cluster. Study-level findings and limits: Highly shared variants forming one cluster were likely a sequencing artifact. Most TCR sequences were rare, but some public TCRs occurred in many donors.

Comment on this clone: No antigen is known for it.

The CDR3 has 13 residues. After removal of 10 bases from V and 0 bases from J, the junction contained 2 bases not matched to a gene. Germline loops: CDR1 WSHSY, CDR2 SAAADI. Researchers ran the PCR with 60 Vbeta and 13 Jbeta primers. Clones were sequenced by immunoSEQ multiplex PCR, and TCRdb holds only the in-frame ones, with some missing. The sample records some 150,000 clones, around nine tenths being singletons. The TCR originated in a young woman in good health and CMV-seronegative. The chain recombines TRBV10-2 with TRBJ2-7, with TRBD2 matching 11 bases. Sample: PBMCs. The CDR3 bases are TGCGCCACCGGGACTAGCGGCTCCTACGAGCAGTACTTC. Protein product: CATGTSGSYEQYF.